This entry concerns a single T cell receptor beta chain. What it binds is unknown. The sample originates from a study of cytomegalovirus exposure and HLA in healthy donors. Study results and limitations: A likely sequencing artifact accounted for one observed cluster of highly shared sequence variants. The availability of immune exposure information extended only to CMV serostatus. Follow-up analysis later connected one missense variant in DCLRE1C with trimming of TCR beta V- and J-genes.

The primer mix had 60 Vbeta and 13 Jbeta primers. Generated by immunoSEQ multiplex PCR, the TCRdb table keeps only in-frame clones and is missing some. In the table there are approximately 220,000 clones, roughly four fifths of which are singletons. J was trimmed by 6 bases and V by 5 bases; bases with no gene match: 10. The CDR3 runs 15 residues. CDR1 and CDR2 (germline): SGHAT, FQDESV (reference sequence). This sequence was found in a girl aged 5-17 years in good health and CMV-seronegative. The chain employs TRBV11-1 and TRBJ2-1; TRBD1 matches 7 bases. Sequenced: PBMCs. The CDR3 DNA reads as TGTGCCAGCAGCCCGATGTTGACAGGGACCAATGAGCAGTTCTTC. It codes for CASSPMLTGTNEQFF.